A selection of T cell receptor beta chains follows, all from one sample in a study of yellow fever vaccine responses in identical twins. A single record per CDR3 protein comes from TCRdb applying MiXCR to the RT-PCR reads. The table records almost 1,000 distinct CDR3 sequences, about three quarters of them present only once. The sample here was T cells from blood (PBMCs), unsorted or a sorted subset (not recorded which), taken before or after yellow fever vaccination (not recorded which). The source of these receptors is a female donor who received the yellow fever vaccine. The CDR3 runs from the conserved cysteine through the conserved F or W. Each record gives: clone size, V gene, J gene, CDR3 protein. The size of a clone is reported for some rows only, either as once, few or many, or as a class for expanded clones.

once	TRBV7-2	TRBJ2-3	CASSFSGSSTDTQYF
.	TRBV6-5	TRBJ1-1	CASSYSNEGGNTEAFF
.	TRBV9	TRBJ1-2	CASSMTGGAYGYTF
.	TRBV29-1	TRBJ2-3	CSVELWARGDTQYF
.	TRBV11-2	TRBJ2-3	CASSPQEAQRTDTQYF
once	TRBV7-1	TRBJ1-3	CASSSETGLTIYF
.	TRBV4-1	TRBJ1-1	CASSYRSGMMNTEAFF
.	TRBV15	TRBJ2-3	CATSRDRGSSTDTQYF
.	TRBV11-2	TRBJ2-3	CASSSPTSGGPSTDTQYF
few	TRBV4-3	TRBJ2-2	CASSQDAVTNTGELFF
.	TRBV29-1	TRBJ2-3	CSVAKDQRALDTQYF
.	TRBV10-3	TRBJ1-2	CAAWTRGPNYGYTF
.	TRBV4-1	TRBJ1-1	CASSQVGSGNTEAFF
few	TRBV4-1	TRBJ1-2	CASSPQSGDGYGYTF
.	TRBV4-3	TRBJ1-3	CASSQEYGGPGNTIYF
.	TRBV4-3	TRBJ2-7	CASSQGTYSYEQYF
.	TRBV7-2	TRBJ2-1	CASSLAPPFQFF
.	TRBV6-2/TRBV6-3	TRBJ2-1	CASSYSHVINEQFF
few	TRBV10-3	TRBJ1-1	CAISVKPMTGAAEAFF
.	TRBV24-1	TRBJ2-1	CATSGNEQFF
.	TRBV15	TRBJ1-1	CATSRDPEGRTEAFF
.	TRBV11-3	TRBJ2-3	CASSLGGSGGYTDTQYF
.	TRBV6-2/TRBV6-3	TRBJ2-5	CAIDMGGETQYF
.	TRBV19	TRBJ1-2	CASSAARNYGYTF
.	TRBV10-3	TRBJ1-2	CAISEDSIRGYGYTF
few	TRBV6-5	TRBJ1-2	CASSYRGQGGNYGYTF
.	TRBV19	TRBJ1-1	CASSMGRVTEAFF
.	TRBV6-5	TRBJ1-6	CASSYGDRGTDSPLHF